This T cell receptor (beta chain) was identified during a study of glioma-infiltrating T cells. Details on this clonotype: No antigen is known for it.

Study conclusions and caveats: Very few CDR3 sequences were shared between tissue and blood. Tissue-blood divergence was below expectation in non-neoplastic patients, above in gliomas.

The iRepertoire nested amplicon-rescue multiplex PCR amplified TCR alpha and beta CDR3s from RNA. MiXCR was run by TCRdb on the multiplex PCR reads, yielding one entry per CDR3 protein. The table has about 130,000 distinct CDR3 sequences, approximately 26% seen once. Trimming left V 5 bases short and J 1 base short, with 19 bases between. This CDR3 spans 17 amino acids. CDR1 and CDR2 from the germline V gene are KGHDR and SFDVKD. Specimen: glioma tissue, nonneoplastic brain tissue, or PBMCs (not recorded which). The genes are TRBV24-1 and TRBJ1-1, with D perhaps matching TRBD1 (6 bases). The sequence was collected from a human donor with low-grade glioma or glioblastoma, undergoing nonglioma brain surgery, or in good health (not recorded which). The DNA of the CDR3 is TGTGCCACCAGTGGCCCTTCCTCGACAGGCCAGAACACTGAAGCTTTCTTT. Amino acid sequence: CATSGPSSTGQNTEAFF.